This TCR beta chain is from a study of human thymus T cells. Study observations and caveats: Related studies found that unrelated individuals share highly overlapping thymic repertoires. Thymic and blood repertoires appeared to display a bias in their usage of V and J genes.

Produced via immunoSEQ multiplex PCR; TCRdb's table is partial and in-frame only. The data hold approximately 71,000 clones, with approximately 95% observed a single time. Comments on this clone: Antigen: not known.

The V segment lost 5 bases and the J segment 5 bases; nucleotides outside the gene matches: 21. Per germline, CDR1 SEHNR and CDR2 FQNEAQ (reference sequence). This CDR3 spans 19 amino acids. Surgeons resected thymus tissue during corrective heart surgery. The clonotype originates from a girl in the first two years of life with a congenital heart defect but otherwise immunologically healthy. The sample consisted of thymus tissue. The V and J genes are TRBV7-9 and TRBJ2-5, with 9 nucleotides matching TRBD1. The CDR3 reads CASSAPTPGQGIRTETQYF. The CDR3 region has the DNA TGTGCCAGCAGCGCACCAACGCCGGGACAGGGAATCAGGACGGAGACCCAGTACTTC. The variable domain in full, with the rest retrieved from reference TRBV7-9 and TRBJ2-5, is DTGVSQNPRHKITKRGQNVTFRCDPISEHNRLYWYRQTLGQGPEFLTYFQNEAQLEKSRLLSDRFSAERPKGSFSTLEIQRTEQGDSAMYLCASSAPTPGQGIRTETQYFGPGTRLLVL.